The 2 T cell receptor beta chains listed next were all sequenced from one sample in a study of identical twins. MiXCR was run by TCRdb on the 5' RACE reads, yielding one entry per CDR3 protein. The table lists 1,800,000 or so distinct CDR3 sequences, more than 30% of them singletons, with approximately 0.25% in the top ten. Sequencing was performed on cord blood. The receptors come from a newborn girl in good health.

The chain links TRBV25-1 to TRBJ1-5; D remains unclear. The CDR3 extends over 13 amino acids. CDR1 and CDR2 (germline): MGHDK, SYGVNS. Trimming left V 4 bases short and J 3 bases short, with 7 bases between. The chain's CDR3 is CASSGQNNQPQHF. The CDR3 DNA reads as TGTGCCAGCAGTGGCCAGAACAATCAGCCCCAGCATTTT.

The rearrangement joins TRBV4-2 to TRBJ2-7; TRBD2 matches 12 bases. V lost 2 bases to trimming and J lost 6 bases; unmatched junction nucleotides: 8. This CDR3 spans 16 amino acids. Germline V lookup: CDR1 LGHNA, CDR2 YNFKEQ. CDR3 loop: CASSQTRLAGVVEQYF. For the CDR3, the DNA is TGTGCCAGCAGCCAAACACGACTAGCGGGAGTGGTCGAGCAGTACTTC.